This T cell receptor (beta chain) comes out of a study of T cell changes during pregnancy in multiple sclerosis. Trimming pared 8 bases from V and 0 bases from J, leaving 17 bases between. The germline V gene encodes CDR1 LNHDA and CDR2 SQIVND (reference sequence). This CDR3 spans 16 amino acids. TCRdb keeps only in-frame clones here, not all; method: immunoSEQ multiplex PCR. Among about 50,000 clones listed, over 90% were seen once. This clonotype was obtained from a female donor in good health, enrolled as a control in a pregnancy study. The source material was CD4+ T cells from peripheral blood mononuclear cells, sampled after pregnancy. The chain links TRBV19 to TRBJ2-1, with D perhaps TRBD2 (6 bases). CDR3 region: CASGTLRDSSYNEQFF. The DNA for the CDR3 is TGTGCCAGTGGAACCCTCCGGGACTCCTCCTACAATGAGCAGTTCTTC. Full variable domain (outside the CDR3, taken from reference TRBV19 and TRBJ2-1): DGGITQSPKYLFRKEGQNVTLSCEQNLNHDAMYWYRQDPGQGLRLIYYSQIVNDFQKGDIAEGYSVSREKKESFPLTVTSAQKNPTAFYLCASGTLRDSSYNEQFFGPGTRLTVL.